These 20 T cell receptor beta chains were all obtained from the same sample, sequenced in a study of control samples from healthy donors and cancer patients. This table comes from immunoSEQ multiplex PCR, and its TCRdb copy is limited to in-frame clones, with some not included. The repertoire has about 150,000 clones, 93% of them found once; the top ten carry around 2.5%. The specimen sequenced was blood. These receptors were obtained from a man aged 45-65 years in good health.

The V call is TRBV2, the J call TRBJ2-7, with 8 bases matching TRBD1. This CDR3 contains 13 residues. Looked up from germline, CDR1 is SNHLY and CDR2 is FYNNEI. V dropped 7 bases and J dropped 4; count of bases not matched to a gene: 6. Here the CDR3 reads CASKGDRLYEQYF. The CDR3 DNA reads as TGTGCCAGCAAGGGGGACAGGCTATACGAGCAGTACTTC.

V usage is TRBV6-5 and J usage is TRBJ2-2; 9 bases are a match to TRBD1. The germline V gene encodes CDR1 MNHEY and CDR2 SVGAGI. The V and J ends lost 7 bases and 3 bases, in that order; junction bases with no gene match: 6. The CDR3 is 15 amino acids. The CDR3: CASKRGDRDTGELFF. The CDR3 nucleotides are TGTGCCAGCAAAAGGGGGGACAGGGACACCGGGGAGCTGTTTTTT.

The rearrangement joins TRBV5-1 to TRBJ2-7; D unresolved. CDR1 SGHRS and CDR2 YFSETQ come from the germline V gene. The CDR3 runs 13 residues. Trimming stripped 4 bases from V and 0 bases from J, with 8 bases between. The CDR3 loop reads CASSLEISYEQYF. As DNA, the CDR3 is TGCGCCAGCAGCCTGGAGATCTCCTACGAGCAGTACTTC.

The gene calls are TRBV6-5 and TRBJ2-2; D may be TRBD1 (6 bases). The CDR3 runs to 15 residues. From germline, CDR1 is MNHEY and CDR2 SVGAGI. Trimming took 2 bases from V and 4 from J, leaving 11 bases between them. The CDR3 protein is CASSYKPRGTGELFF. The CDR3 nucleotides read TGTGCCAGCAGTTACAAGCCCAGGGGCACCGGGGAGCTGTTTTTT.

The chain uses TRBV5-1 and TRBJ2-3, with 7 bases fitting TRBD1. CDR1 and CDR2 (germline): SGHRS, YFSETQ. J was trimmed by 4 bases and V by 2 bases; bases with no gene match: 7. The CDR3 spans 15 residues. The CDR3 nucleotides are TGCGCCAGCAGCTTCACAGGGGCGGTAGCAGATACGCAGTATTTT. Amino acids: CASSFTGAVADTQYF.

This clone has just one count. The chain links TRBV19 to TRBJ2-7; TRBD2 agrees at 7 bases. CDR1 and CDR2 (germline): LNHDA, SQIVND (reference sequence). The CDR3 contains 14 residues. J lost 3 bases, V lost 8 bases, and 10 bases had no gene match. The CDR3 DNA follows: TGTGCCAGTGGCGGGGGATCGACGCTCTACGAGCAGTACTTC. Translated: CASGGGSTLYEQYF.

The rearrangement joins TRBV2 to TRBJ2-7, with D hard to call. Germline CDR1 and CDR2: SNHLY and FYNNEI. CDR3 length equals 11 residues. V shed 8 bases and J shed 2 bases, with 7 bases lying between them. As DNA, the CDR3 is TGTGCCAGCGCCTACACCTACGAGCAGTACTTC. This sequence encodes CASAYTYEQYF.

J is TRBJ2-2 and V is TRBV11-2; TRBD2 matches at 13 bases. The CDR3 contains 16 residues. CDR1 SGHAT and CDR2 FQNNGV come from the germline V gene. J lost 6 bases, V lost 5 bases, and 6 bases had no gene match. The CDR3 bases are TGTGCCAGCAGCGCGACTAGCGGGAGGTTCGCCGGGGAGCTGTTTTTT. Its translation is CASSATSGRFAGELFF. Drawing the rest from reference TRBV11-2 and TRBJ2-2, the complete variable domain is EAGVAQSPRYKIIEKRQSVAFWCNPISGHATLYWYQQILGQGPKLLIQFQNNGVVDDSQLPKDRFSAERLKGVDSTLKIQPAKLEDSAVYLCASSATSGRFAGELFFGEGSRLTVL.

The rearrangement links TRBV7-8 to TRBJ2-1, with 8 nucleotides matching TRBD1. There are 16 residues in the CDR3. With 5 bases clipped from V and 4 bases from J, the junction kept 10 bases outside the gene matches. Germline-derived CDR1 and CDR2 are SGHVS and FQNEAQ. The CDR3 sequence is CASSPIDRGLYNEQFF. CDR3 DNA sequence: TGTGCCAGCAGCCCAATAGACAGGGGTCTTTACAATGAGCAGTTCTTC.

The V and J genes are TRBV10-1 and TRBJ2-1; no clear D gene. Trimming stripped 5 bases from V and 7 bases from J, with 21 bases between. This CDR3 comprises 16 residues. Germline V lookup: CDR1 WNHNN, CDR2 SYGVQD (reference sequence). CDR3: CASSLGGWSPGNEQFF. Written as DNA, the CDR3 is TGCGCCAGCAGTCTCGGTGGTTGGAGCCCCGGTAATGAGCAGTTCTTC.

V usage is TRBV5-6 and J usage is TRBJ1-2; no clear D gene. Trimming took 6 bases from V and 5 from J, leaving 11 bases between them. Germline CDR1 reads SGHDT; CDR2 reads YYEEEE. The CDR3 runs to 12 residues. Here the CDR3 DNA reads TGTGCCAGCACCATAGTAGGATATGGCTACACCTTC. Residues: CASTIVGYGYTF.

The chain employs TRBV19 and TRBJ2-1; 8 bases line up with TRBD2. The CDR3 is 16 residues long. The ends lost 3 bases at V and 0 bases at J; junction bases unmatched: 4. Germline V CDR1 and CDR2: LNHDA, SQIVND (reference sequence). As DNA, the CDR3 is TGTGCCAGTAGTATTATAAGCGGGAGCTCCTACAATGAGCAGTTCTTC. It is translated as CASSIISGSSYNEQFF. Combining the CDR3 with reference TRBV19 and TRBJ2-1 gives the whole variable domain DGGITQSPKYLFRKEGQNVTLSCEQNLNHDAMYWYRQDPGQGLRLIYYSQIVNDFQKGDIAEGYSVSREKKESFPLTVTSAQKNPTAFYLCASSIISGSSYNEQFFGPGTRLTVL.

The rearrangement links TRBV15 to TRBJ1-4, with a weak D call TRBD1 (5 bases). Trimming took 0 bases from V and 7 from J, leaving 12 bases between them. The V gene's germline CDR1 is LNHNV and CDR2 YYDKDF (reference sequence). The CDR3 runs to 15 residues. The CDR3 here is CATSRDTQGGEKLFF. The DNA for the CDR3 is TGTGCCACCAGCAGAGATACCCAGGGCGGTGAAAAACTGTTTTTT.

V and J are TRBV10-2 and TRBJ2-1, with a weak D call TRBD1 (6 bases). CDR1 is WSHSY, CDR2 SAAADI, per germline. CDR3 length: 13 residues. CDR3 bases: TGCGCAGGGGGACGGACAGTGGGCAATGAGCAGTTCTTC. It specifies CAGGRTVGNEQFF.

The V and J genes are TRBV7-3 and TRBJ2-5; either TRBD1 or TRBD2 may fit D (5 bases each). Germline CDR1 SGHTA, CDR2 FQGTGA. V dropped 2 bases and J dropped 0 bases, with 7 bases sitting between them. CDR3 size: 14 residues. CDR3 nucleotides: TGTGCCAGCAGCTTATTGGGACACCAAGAGACCCAGTACTTC. Its translation: CASSLLGHQETQYF.

The rearrangement uses TRBV28 and TRBJ2-5, with D possibly being TRBD2 (6 bases). Deletions cut 4 bases from V and 5 bases from J, with 11 bases between. Germline CDR1 and CDR2: MDHEN and SYDVKM. This CDR3 comprises 13 residues. DNA of the CDR3: TGTGCCAGCAGTTCCCTAGCGACGGAGACCCAGTACTTC. As protein: CASSSLATETQYF.

The chain carries TRBV27 and TRBJ1-2; D gene ambiguous. The CDR3 loop spans 13 amino acids. Germline values: CDR1 MNHEY, CDR2 SMNVEV (reference sequence). V lost 3 bases to trimming and J lost 2 bases, with 7 bases between them. CDR3 DNA: TGTGCCAGCAGTTTCGACGTGAACTATGGCTACACCTTC. Its protein product is CASSFDVNYGYTF.

V gene TRBV29-1 combines with J gene TRBJ2-1, with TRBD2 identical over 7 bases. The junction had 11 bases not matched to a gene; V was cut back by 7 bases and J by 8 bases. Per the germline V gene, CDR1 is SQVTM and CDR2 is ANQGSEA. This CDR3 is built from 13 residues. This chain's CDR3 is CSALGGTIYEQFF. The CDR3 DNA sequence: TGCAGCGCTCTAGGCGGGACTATATATGAGCAGTTCTTC.

The rearrangement links TRBV2 to TRBJ2-2; perhaps TRBD1 as D (6 bases). This CDR3 region has 15 residues. Trimming removed 6 bases at V and 5 bases at J, with 16 bases between. Looked up from germline, CDR1 is SNHLY and CDR2 is FYNNEI. For the CDR3, the DNA is TGTGCCAGCAGGCTCGGCAGGGGCGGGACCGGGGAGCTGTTTTTT. This codes for CASRLGRGGTGELFF.

In its sample, this clone was seen once. The chain joins TRBV4-1 to TRBJ2-5; D might be TRBD2 (5 bases). The germline V and J ends were trimmed by 1 base and 5 bases, with 11 bases remaining between them. In germline, CDR1 is MGHRA, CDR2 YSYEKL. CDR3 length: 14 residues. CDR3 loop: CASSQVGSGETQYF. The CDR3, as DNA: TGCGCCAGCAGCCAAGTTGGTTCGGGGGAGACCCAGTACTTC.